The 16 T cell receptor beta chains below come from one sample, sequenced in a study of blood T cell repertoires in COVID-19. Sequenced by immunoSEQ multiplex PCR; TCRdb stores in-frame clones only, minus some. Of approximately 350,000 clones detected, over 75% appear once; the ten largest clones hold 2.5% to 3%. The specimen sequenced was PBMCs or T cells enriched from blood (not recorded which). The receptors stem from a woman aged 25 to 39 who had recovered from COVID-19.

This chain connects TRBV6-5 to TRBJ2-7; perhaps TRBD1 as D (5 bases). Germline values: CDR1 MNHEY, CDR2 SVGAGI. Trimming shortened V by 0 bases and J by 1 base, and 10 bases separated the two germline ends. This CDR3 comprises 15 residues. This chain's CDR3 is CASSYSLAGSYEQYF. The DNA for the CDR3 is TGTGCCAGCAGTTACTCATTGGCAGGGTCCTACGAGCAGTACTTC.

V and J are TRBV4-2 and TRBJ2-3; D might be TRBD2 (6 bases). Germline V gives CDR1 LGHNA, CDR2 YNFKEQ. This CDR3 contains 15 residues. The V end was cut by 1 base, the J end by 3 bases, with 11 bases between. CDR3 in amino acids: CASSQASGETDTQYF. CDR3 coding DNA: TGTGCCAGCAGCCAAGCCTCGGGAGAGACAGATACGCAGTATTTT.

The chain uses TRBV27 and TRBJ2-4, with a weak D call TRBD1 (7 bases). The CDR3 sequence is 16 residues long. Trimming left V 6 bases short and J 0 bases short, with 15 bases between. Per germline, CDR1 MNHEY and CDR2 SMNVEV (reference sequence). The CDR3 loop reads CASRPQGGRAKNIQYF. CDR3 nucleotides: TGTGCCAGCAGGCCGCAGGGGGGTCGAGCCAAAAACATTCAGTACTTC.

The gene calls are TRBV19 and TRBJ2-1; tentatively, D is TRBD2 (6 bases). Germline loops: CDR1 LNHDA, CDR2 SQIVND (reference sequence). CDR3 length: 12 amino acids. V was clipped by 5 bases and J by 10 bases, with 12 bases between them. In nucleotides, the CDR3 is TGTGCCAGTAGTGTGTGGGGGAGGGAGCAGTTCTTC. Translation: CASSVWGREQFF.

The chain joins TRBV7-9 to TRBJ2-1; D remains ambiguous. CDR3 length: 16 residues. With 0 bases removed from V and 4 bases from J, the gap between germline ends came to 13 bases. Germline CDR1 and CDR2: SEHNR and FQNEAQ (reference sequence). CDR3 loop: CASSLARLVVYNEQFF. The CDR3 DNA reads TGTGCCAGCAGCTTAGCGCGCCTAGTGGTTTACAATGAGCAGTTCTTC.

The chain couples TRBV27 to TRBJ1-5, with D maybe TRBD1 (5 bases). The germline gives CDR1 MNHEY, CDR2 SMNVEV (reference sequence). The CDR3 is 15 residues long. The V end lost 7 bases, the J end lost 2 bases, and 15 bases lay between the germline ends. The CDR3 protein is CASKRGSIGNQPQHF. CDR3 coding DNA: TGTGCCAGCAAGCGGGGGAGCATCGGCAATCAGCCCCAGCATTTT.

The V call is TRBV6-5, the J call TRBJ1-1, with 7 bases lining up with TRBD1. Trimming took 7 bases from V and 2 from J; bases not matched to a gene: 10. Per the germline V gene, CDR1 is MNHEY and CDR2 is SVGAGI. This CDR3 is 15 amino acids long. The CDR3: CASIPQGKGNTEAFF. In DNA form, the CDR3 reads TGTGCCAGCATCCCACAGGGGAAGGGAAACACTGAAGCTTTCTTT.

The gene calls are TRBV3-1 (or the pseudogene TRBV3-2) and TRBJ2-2, with 10 bases lining up with TRBD2. J was trimmed by 1 base and V by 2 bases; bases with no gene match: 7. The CDR3 runs 18 residues. Germline V CDR1 and CDR2: LGHDT, YNNKEL (reference sequence). The CDR3 spells CASSQKTPSGGNTGELFF. Here the CDR3 DNA reads TGTGCCAGCAGCCAAAAGACCCCTAGCGGGGGGAACACCGGGGAGCTGTTTTTT.

This chain links TRBV28 with TRBJ2-7; 8 nucleotides agree with TRBD1. J lost 4 bases, V lost 5 bases, and 7 bases had no gene match. The CDR3 runs 14 residues. The V gene's germline CDR1 is MDHEN and CDR2 SYDVKM. In DNA form, the CDR3 reads TGTGCCAGCAGTCGTCCGGGACAGGTGTACGAGCAGTACTTC. The encoded protein is CASSRPGQVYEQYF.

The rearrangement joins TRBV19 to TRBJ1-6; 9 nucleotides line up with TRBD1. After removal of 7 bases from V and 8 bases from J, the junction contained 12 bases not matched to a gene. The germline CDR1 and CDR2 sequences are LNHDA and SQIVND (reference sequence). The CDR3 runs 16 residues. CDR3 nucleotide sequence: TGTGCCAGTACCCCAGAGCCGGGACAGGGTCATTCACCCCTCCACTTT. Amino acids: CASTPEPGQGHSPLHF.

The rearrangement uses TRBV19 and TRBJ1-4, with D uncertain. V lost 7 bases and J lost 5, with 11 bases in between. Germline V gene data show CDR1 as LNHDA and CDR2 as SQIVND (reference sequence). The length of the CDR3 is 13 residues. CDR3 in DNA: TGTGCCAGTAACCAGGTAGAAAATGAAAAACTGTTTTTT. This codes for CASNQVENEKLFF.

The chain links TRBV5-6 to TRBJ2-5; 9 bases align to TRBD2. Germline V gives CDR1 SGHDT, CDR2 YYEEEE. Losses at the gene ends were 4 bases for V and 4 bases for J; bases not matched to a gene: 5. The CDR3 spans 14 residues. CDR3 sequence (DNA): TGTGCCAGCAGCGGTAGCGGGAGTGCAGAGACCCAGTACTTC. Translated, it gives CASSGSGSAETQYF.

The chain recombines TRBV5-6 with TRBJ2-1; D is possibly TRBD1 (5 bases). CDR3 size: 15 residues. The germline gives CDR1 SGHDT, CDR2 YYEEEE. V was pared by 5 bases and J by 7 bases, with 19 bases between. CDR3 sequence reads: CASSFDRSETNEQFF. The CDR3 DNA follows: TGTGCCAGCAGTTTTGACAGATCCGAAACAAATGAGCAGTTCTTC.

This clone has only one observation. The V and J genes are TRBV4-2 and TRBJ2-1, with 9 bases fitting TRBD2. Per germline, CDR1 LGHNA and CDR2 YNFKEQ. The CDR3 sequence is 16 residues long. Losses at the gene ends were 0 bases for V and 1 base for J; bases not matched to a gene: 1. In DNA form, the CDR3 reads TGTGCCAGCAGCCAAGAAAGCGGGGGGTCCTACAATGAGCAGTTCTTC. Translation: CASSQESGGSYNEQFF.

The genes are TRBV9 and TRBJ2-7; 9 nucleotides agree with TRBD1. Germline V CDR1 and CDR2: SGDLS, YYNGEE. With V trimmed by 0 bases and J by 4 bases, 5 bases remained unmatched. This CDR3 comprises 15 residues. CDR3 protein: CASSVGGTGRYEQYF. The DNA for the CDR3 is TGTGCCAGCAGCGTAGGGGGGACAGGGAGGTACGAGCAGTACTTC.

The chain links TRBV5-1 to TRBJ2-1; D ambiguous. The CDR3 has 13 amino acids. Germline V gene data show CDR1 as SGHRS and CDR2 as YFSETQ. Deletions cut 2 bases from V and 6 bases from J, with 9 bases between. The CDR3 DNA reads as TGCGCCAGCAGCTTATCTGAACTCAATGAGCAGTTCTTC. This codes for CASSLSELNEQFF.